A selection of T cell receptor beta chains follows, all from one sample in a study of T cell changes during pregnancy in multiple sclerosis. Generated by immunoSEQ multiplex PCR, the TCRdb table keeps only in-frame clones and is missing some. The repertoire consists of tens of thousands of clones, with over 80% occurring once and the leading ten covering more than 0.45%. Here the sequenced sample was CD4+ T cells from peripheral blood mononuclear cells, taken in the second trimester of pregnancy. The origin of the receptors is a female donor with multiple sclerosis, enrolled in a pregnancy study. The CDR3 runs from the conserved cysteine through the conserved F or W. D genes are given only for firm matches. Clone size is given for some rows only: seen once, a few or many times, or a class if the clone is expanded.

V gene	D gene	J gene	clone size	CDR3 DNA	CDR3 protein
TRBV18	.	TRBJ1-1	.	TGTGCCAGCTCCCGGGAGTACACTGAAGCTTTCTTT	CASSREYTEAFF
TRBV5-5	.	TRBJ1-4	once	TGTGCCAGCAGCTTGACAGCTTCTAATGAAAAACTGTTTTTT	CASSLTASNEKLFF
TRBV5-4	TRBD1	TRBJ1-1	.	TGTGCCAGCACCCTGGGTACAGGGGAGACTGAAGCTTTCTTT	CASTLGTGETEAFF
TRBV7-9	.	TRBJ2-7	.	TGTGCCAGCAGCCCTCCTCAGGGGTCCTACGAGCAGTACTTC	CASSPPQGSYEQYF
TRBV6-1	.	TRBJ2-5	.	TGTGCCAGCAGTGAAAGCGGAAGGGAGACCCAGTACTTC	CASSESGRETQYF
TRBV28	.	TRBJ1-2	few	TGTGCCAGCAGTAAAGGGGACTATGGCTACACCTTC	CASSKGDYGYTF
TRBV27	TRBD1	TRBJ2-3	.	TGTGCCAGCAGCTACCGGGACAGGGGGGCAGATACGCAGTATTTT	CASSYRDRGADTQYF
TRBV19	.	TRBJ1-2	.	TGTGCCAGTAGTATAGAACCGAGGGGGTTCGACGGCTACACCTTC	CASSIEPRGFDGYTF
TRBV10-3	.	TRBJ2-3	.	TGTGCCATCAGTGATTCGGGGGAAGCGCGAGATACGCAGTATTTT	CAISDSGEARDTQYF
TRBV30	.	TRBJ1-2	.	TGTGCCTGGAGTGTTGGGCACTCTAACTATGGCTACACCTTC	CAWSVGHSNYGYTF
TRBV10-3	.	TRBJ2-7	.	TGTGCCATCAGTGAGGAAGGGGGATTTTCCTACGAGCAGTACTTC	CAISEEGGFSYEQYF
TRBV5-4	TRBD1	TRBJ1-2	.	TGTGCCAGCAGCTCCGCGACAGGGAACTATGGCTACACCTTC	CASSSATGNYGYTF
TRBV9	TRBD1	TRBJ1-1	.	TGTGCCAGCAGCACCGGACAGGGTACCTCAGCTTTCTTT	CASSTGQGTSAFF
TRBV9	TRBD1	TRBJ1-3	many	TGTGCCAGCAGCGTAGAGGGGGACAGGCTGGACACCATATATTTT	CASSVEGDRLDTIYF
TRBV2	.	TRBJ1-2	.	TGTGCCAGCAGCAAGGGCTCCGCGGGTAACTATGGCTACACCTTC	CASSKGSAGNYGYTF
TRBV5-1	.	TRBJ2-5	.	TGCGCCAGCAGCTTGGGTGTTCGGGAGACCCAGTACTTC	CASSLGVRETQYF
TRBV6-1	TRBD2	TRBJ2-4	.	TGTGCCAGCAGTGATCGGGCGGGAGGGGGGGTAGCCAAAAACATTCAGTACTTC	CASSDRAGGGVAKNIQYF
TRBV13	.	TRBJ2-6	few	TGTGCCAGCGGACACTCTGGGGCCAACGTCCTGACTTTC	CASGHSGANVLTF
TRBV11-3	.	TRBJ1-2	.	TGTGCCAGCAGCTCCGGGGGGAACCTTTATGGCTACACCTTC	CASSSGGNLYGYTF
TRBV4-1	.	TRBJ2-5	.	TGCGCCAGCAGCCAAGCGGTAGTGGGCGAGACCCAGTACTTC	CASSQAVVGETQYF
TRBV5-4	.	TRBJ1-1	.	TGTGCCAGCAGCTTAGAGGTCGGGGTTCCGGGGAGGAAAGCTTTCTTT	CASSLEVGVPGRKAFF
TRBV7-3	TRBD2	TRBJ2-2	.	TGTGCCAGCAGCCTAAGACTAGCGGGAGACACCGGGGAGCTGTTTTTT	CASSLRLAGDTGELFF
TRBV5-3	.	TRBJ2-7	.	TGTGCCAGAAGCTTGATGGTCCCCCCAAGGGGCTACGAGCAGTACTTC	CARSLMVPPRGYEQYF
TRBV5-6	TRBD2	TRBJ2-7	.	TGTGCCAGCAGCGCCGGGACTAGCGGGTCCTACGAGCAGTACTTC	CASSAGTSGSYEQYF
TRBV7-9	.	TRBJ2-3	.	TGTGCCAGCAGCTCTCTAGCGAGCACAGATACGCAGTATTTT	CASSSLASTDTQYF
TRBV6-6	.	TRBJ1-5	many	TGTGCCAGCAGGCAGGATGGCAATCAGCCCCAGCATTTT	CASRQDGNQPQHF
TRBV4-2	TRBD2	TRBJ2-3	.	TGTGCCAGCAGCCAACGAGGACTAGCGGGGAAAACAGATACGCAGTATTTT	CASSQRGLAGKTDTQYF